This T cell receptor beta chain was observed in a study of T cell responses to AZD1222 COVID-19 vaccine. Regarding the study as a whole: White British donors predominated, females outnumbered males, and clonal diversity was possibly underestimated. Every sample of the repertoires postdated the peak T cell response.

In germline, CDR1 is LNHNV, CDR2 YYDKDF (reference sequence). The CDR3 is 14 amino acids. V was trimmed by 6 bases and J by 6 bases, leaving 16 bases between them. The table came from immunoSEQ multiplex PCR; TCRdb's copy has only in-frame clones and leaves some out. The repertoire holds 90,000 to 150,000 clones, with about 90% as singletons. Regarding this clone: Its specificity is unknown.

This sequence was found in an adult who received the AZD1222 COVID-19 vaccine. This specimen consisted of peripheral blood, obtained 28 days after the second AZD1222 dose. The chain combines TRBV15 with TRBJ2-3; TRBD1 might be the D (6 bases). CDR3 in DNA: TGTGCCACCAGAGCGACAGGATTTGATGATACGCAGTATTTT. Its translation: CATRATGFDDTQYF.